This entry lists 20 T cell receptor beta chains sequenced from one sample in a study of T cells after yellow fever vaccination. TCRdb used MiXCR to reprocess the 5' RACE reads, holding one entry per CDR3 protein. This table has roughly 500,000 distinct CDR3 sequences, over 15% appearing once. Sequencing was performed on PBMCs, taken 15 days after the yellow fever booster vaccination. The receptors stem from a man aged 25-45 years who received the YFV17D yellow fever vaccine.

CDR3 coding DNA: TGTGCCAGCAGTACAGGGGGCGGTGGCTACACCTTC. Translating it yields CASSTGGGGYTF. The rearrangement uses TRBV6-5 and TRBJ1-2; TRBD1 agrees at 9 bases. Germline values: CDR1 MNHEY, CDR2 SVGAGI. The CDR3 extends over 12 amino acids. The trim removed 5 bases at V and 7 bases at J, leaving 2 bases unmatched.

This clonotype was seen a few times. The chain couples TRBV4-3 to TRBJ2-7, with TRBD2 as a possible D gene (6 bases). V was trimmed by 0 bases and J by 4 bases, leaving 19 bases between them. The CDR3 spans 17 residues. Germline CDR1 reads LGHNA; CDR2 reads YSLEER. CDR3 nucleotides: TGCGCCAGCAGCCAAGAAAGTACGGGACTCGGGACTTACGAGCAGTACTTC. Its translation: CASSQESTGLGTYEQYF.

This clonotype has more than one count but fewer than ten. The rearrangement uses TRBV4-3 and TRBJ1-1; the D is unclear. The V end was cut by 4 bases, the J end by 0 bases, with 12 bases between. CDR1 and CDR2 (germline): LGHNA, YSLEER. The length of the CDR3 is 15 residues. The CDR3: CASSRWETMNTEAFF. The CDR3 DNA follows: TGCGCCAGCAGCCGGTGGGAGACCATGAACACTGAAGCTTTCTTT.

This clonotype was seen a handful of times. The chain combines TRBV20-1 with TRBJ1-6; no reliable D call. Germline CDR1 is DFQATT and CDR2 is SNEGSKA (reference sequence). This CDR3 contains 13 residues. V dropped 6 bases and J dropped 4 bases, with 10 bases sitting between them. The DNA of the CDR3 is TGCAGTGCGCCGCCGGAGTATAATTCACCCCTCCACTTT. As protein: CSAPPEYNSPLHF.

This chain uses TRBV20-1 with TRBJ2-5, with D maybe TRBD2 (7 bases). The CDR3 covers 15 residues. The V end lost 5 bases, the J end lost 5 bases, and 21 bases lay between the germline ends. The V gene's germline CDR1 is DFQATT and CDR2 SNEGSKA (reference sequence). In DNA form, the CDR3 reads TGCAGTGCTCCCCGAACGCGGGGGCGAGGGGAGACCCAGTACTTC. Translating gives CSAPRTRGRGETQYF.

This clonotype turned up a few times. The chain has TRBV27 and TRBJ2-1; maybe TRBD1 (6 bases). V lost 8 bases to trimming and J lost 8 bases, with 19 bases between them. CDR3 length equals 14 residues. The germline gives CDR1 MNHEY, CDR2 SMNVEV (reference sequence). The CDR3 sequence is CASSGTHKSYEQFF. Written as DNA, the CDR3 is TGTGCCAGCTCCGGGACACATAAATCCTATGAGCAGTTCTTC.

V and J are TRBV5-6 and TRBJ2-5; D ambiguous. This CDR3 contains 15 residues. Germline CDR1 is SGHDT and CDR2 is YYEEEE. Trimming removed 3 bases from V and 4 bases from J, with 16 bases in between. CDR3 residues: CASSSARPSGETQYF. As DNA, the CDR3 is TGTGCCAGCAGCTCGGCTAGGCCTAGTGGAGAGACCCAGTACTTC.

This clonotype was recorded a few times. The chain couples TRBV4-3 to TRBJ1-1; D gene ambiguous. This CDR3 is 17 amino acids long. Germline assignment: CDR1 LGHNA and CDR2 YSLEER. The germline V and J ends were trimmed by 1 base and 4 bases, with 19 bases remaining between them. The CDR3 spells CASSQGVRHGLGTEAFF. The CDR3 DNA reads TGCGCCAGCAGCCAAGGGGTTCGGCATGGTTTAGGCACTGAAGCTTTCTTT.

The chain joins TRBV5-1 to TRBJ2-1; D is possibly TRBD2 (6 bases). CDR1 SGHRS and CDR2 YFSETQ come from the germline V gene. The germline V and J ends were trimmed by 5 bases and 4 bases, with 10 bases remaining between them. This CDR3 is built from 13 residues. The DNA for the CDR3 is TGCGCCAGCAGGCCTAGCGAGTACAATGAGCAGTTCTTC. Protein sequence: CASRPSEYNEQFF. Full variable domain (remainder filled in from reference TRBV5-1 and TRBJ2-1): KAGVTQTPRYLIKTRGQQVTLSCSPISGHRSVSWYQQTPGQGLQFLFEYFSETQRNKGNFPGRFSGRQFSNSRSEMNVSTLELGDSALYLCASRPSEYNEQFFGPGTRLTVL.

This clonotype was counted a few times. The chain uses TRBV12-3 or TRBV12-4 and TRBJ2-5, with 8 nucleotides matching TRBD2. V was clipped by 6 bases and J by 5 bases; unmatched bases: 11. The CDR3 totals 15 residues. The CDR3 protein is CASSKREGRGETQYF. The CDR3 DNA reads TGTGCCAGCAGCAAACGGGAGGGCCGAGGGGAGACCCAGTACTTC.

This sequence joins TRBV5-1 and TRBJ2-3, with D perhaps matching TRBD1 (5 bases). The CDR3 totals 16 residues. The V end was cut by 0 bases, the J end by 0 bases, with 11 bases between. CDR1 is SGHRS, CDR2 YFSETQ, per germline. In nucleotides, the CDR3 is TGCGCCAGCAGCTTGGTTCCAGGGCCAAGCACAGATACGCAGTATTTT. Its protein is CASSLVPGPSTDTQYF.

The V gene is TRBV13, the J gene TRBJ2-3; 13 bases match TRBD2. Trimming cost V 5 bases and J 9 bases; bases outside gene matches: 8. The germline CDR1 and CDR2 sequences are PRHDT and FYEKMQ (reference sequence). The CDR3 covers 15 residues. The CDR3 spells CASSARTSGSWTQYF. CDR3 nucleotides: TGTGCCAGCAGCGCCCGGACTAGCGGGAGCTGGACGCAGTATTTT.

V usage is TRBV29-1 and J usage is TRBJ2-5; 7 bases match TRBD1. V lost 5 bases, J lost 5 bases, and 14 bases stayed unmatched. Per germline, CDR1 SQVTM and CDR2 ANQGSEA. CDR3 length equals 15 residues. CDR3 bases: TGCAGCGTTAAGAGTACGGGACAGATATCCGAGACCCAGTACTTC. The encoded protein is CSVKSTGQISETQYF.

V is TRBV6-5 and J is TRBJ2-7; 10 bases map to TRBD2. The CDR3 covers 15 residues. In germline, CDR1 is MNHEY, CDR2 SVGAGI. V was clipped by 2 bases and J by 5 bases; unmatched bases: 6. The CDR3 protein is CASSYASGSMDEQYF. The CDR3 DNA follows: TGTGCCAGCAGTTACGCTAGCGGGAGCATGGACGAGCAGTACTTC.

This clonotype turned up a few times. The chain links TRBV15 to TRBJ1-2; tentative D call: TRBD1 (5 bases). This CDR3 has 15 residues. In germline, CDR1 is LNHNV, CDR2 YYDKDF (reference sequence). Trimming shortened V by 0 bases and J by 2 bases, and 10 bases separated the two germline ends. In DNA, the CDR3 is TGTGCCACCAGCAGAGAGGCAGGGATCAACTATGGCTACACCTTC. This encodes CATSREAGINYGYTF.

The rearrangement links TRBV5-6 to TRBJ2-7; D unresolved. The CDR3 is 12 amino acids. Between the trimmed V and J ends, which lost 7 bases and 3 bases, there was a span of 11 bases. CDR1 is SGHDT, CDR2 YYEEEE, per germline. CDR3 sequence reads: CASGPSFYEQYF. The CDR3 bases are TGTGCCAGCGGTCCAAGTTTCTACGAGCAGTACTTC.

The chain is built from TRBV9 and TRBJ2-3; unclear D gene. Trimming pared 0 bases from V and 4 bases from J, leaving 12 bases between. In germline, CDR1 is SGDLS, CDR2 YYNGEE. The CDR3 has 15 residues. The CDR3 coding sequence is TGTGCCAGCAGCGTAGCATCCCTCTTCCCAGATACGCAGTATTTT. Translating it yields CASSVASLFPDTQYF.

This clonotype was found a few times. The gene calls are TRBV7-2 and TRBJ2-1; TRBD2 aligns across 11 bases. Losses at the gene ends were 5 bases for V and 9 bases for J; bases not matched to a gene: 9. Germline V gives CDR1 SGHTA, CDR2 FQGNSA. The CDR3 length is 15 residues. CDR3 region: CASSLGTSGYPEQFF. In nucleotides, the CDR3 is TGTGCCAGCAGCCTCGGGACTAGCGGTTACCCTGAGCAGTTCTTC.

This clonotype was counted a few times. The V call is TRBV20-1, the J call TRBJ2-5, with TRBD2 matching over 7 bases. V lost 1 base, J lost 1 base, and 6 bases stayed unmatched. Germline CDR1 and CDR2: DFQATT and SNEGSKA (reference sequence). The length of the CDR3 is 15 residues. This CDR3 reads CSARVMGGGQETQYF. The CDR3 DNA follows: TGCAGTGCTAGAGTCATGGGCGGGGGCCAAGAGACCCAGTACTTC.

The CDR3 DNA is TGTGCCAGCAGCCTCTCGAAAATCCGGGAGCTGTTTTTT. Protein product: CASSLSKIRELFF. The chain joins TRBV3-1 to TRBJ2-2, with D hard to call. V was trimmed by 4 bases and J by 9 bases, leaving 12 bases between them. Looked up from germline, CDR1 is LGHDT and CDR2 is YNNKEL (reference sequence). There are 13 residues in the CDR3.